This paragraph reports one T cell receptor beta chain. There is no known antigen for this receptor. No clone much larger than this one lies a single base away; base qualities are absent. Genomic DNA underwent TCRB CDR3 sequencing using the immunoSEQ assay. The authors' analysis ran thus. When patient CD8+ clones exceeding 1% were checked against published virus-specific TCRB sequences, only a few matched. Only productive TCRB rearrangements were included in the analyses. A clone was defined by a unique TCRB CDR3 sequence, and clonality was computed as a productive clonality index based on Shannon entropy. Repertoire overlap between two samples was calculated from the template counts of each clone relative to total templates per sample. A correlation with a Spearman r of around 0.6 was found between V-gene usage by flow cytometry and V-gene usage by TCRB sequencing. The source is immuneACCESS, and TCRdb retained only in-frame sequences with V and J called. Part of the clones is not carried over; for the studies checked, unresolved V genes explain less than half of this, and the remainder is unexplained. Clone size and V and J calls were adopted from that table, with D and trimming inferred from the DNA. The sample includes 13,000 to 15,000 clones, with 72% observed a single time. About 9.4% of the sample is taken by the ten largest.

CD4+ and CD8+ cells were isolated by positive magnetic bead selection on an AutoMACS, and purity was checked by flow cytometry. Initial screening for clonal expansions relied on flow cytometry with a TCR V beta antibody panel, after which sorted CD8+ fractions underwent TCRB deep sequencing for characterization. Ficoll-Paque PLUS density gradient separation was used to isolate peripheral blood mononuclear cells. Nucleospin Tissue or Tissue XS kits were used to extract DNA from CD4-enriched, CD8-enriched or PBMC samples, and a Qubit 2.0 fluorometer was used for quantification. This entry belongs to a study of somatic mutations in cytotoxic T cells in rheumatoid arthritis (dated by TCRdb to 2017 to 2019). As for the study more broadly: Peripheral blood (about 28 ml EDTA) was collected from patients immediately after diagnosis and before any treatment began. The median ages of the patient and control groups were essentially identical. Whether expanded CD8+ T-cell clones in untreated, newly diagnosed rheumatoid arthritis carry somatic mutations was the study question, and clonality was characterized with TCRB deep sequencing. Some V beta antibody-stained T-cell populations were flow-sorted on a FACSAria II or Sony SH800 at nearly 100% purity, and sorted V beta1+ cells also underwent TCRB sequencing. TCRB deep sequencing was performed for 65 rheumatoid arthritis patients and around 22 healthy controls. General study outcomes and caveats: CD8+ T-cell clonality did not differ significantly between rheumatoid arthritis patients and age-matched healthy controls. In about an eighth of the roughly 65 patients the largest CD8+ clone exceeded 20% of CD8+ cells, and several identical CD8+ TCRB sequences were shared between blood and synovial fluid. The expanded CD8+ clones had unknown antigen targets, and not appearing in virus-specific databases did not rule out that they were virus-specific. CD8+ clonality increased with age in patients (Spearman r of about 0.45) but not in healthy controls. No adjustment for multiple comparisons was made for the slight TRBV07 underrepresentation in patients.

The junction shows trimming of 9 bases on V and 3 bases on J, plus 12 bases between the germline ends. CDR1 and CDR2, per the germline V gene, are SNHLY and FYNNEI. The CDR3 covers 13 residues, taking in both the cysteine and the phenylalanine. Just CDR3 DNA is preserved here, 39 bases in frame from base 1. The source material was CD8+ T cells sorted from blood. The sequence joins TRBV2 to TRBJ2-1, and perhaps TRBD1 as D gene, on 6 matching bases. This clonotype was obtained from an adult with rheumatoid arthritis. The base sequence is TGTGCCAGAGGGACATCCCTCTACAATGAGCAGTTCTTC. This gives the protein CARGTSLYNEQFF. The full variable domain, completed from the reference TRBV2 and TRBJ2-1 proteins outside the CDR3, reads EPEVTQTPSHQVTQMGQEVILRCVPISNHLYFYWYRQILGQKVEFLVSFYNNEISEKSEIFDDQFSVERPDGSNFTLKIRSTKLEDSAMYFCARGTSLYNEQFFGPGTRLTVL.